The next 31 T cell receptor beta chains were all read from a single sample in a study of shared clonotypes between healthy human individuals. Assay: immunoSEQ multiplex PCR; the TCRdb copy retains only in-frame clones and omits some. The table lists fewer than 550,000 clones, about 80% of them singletons, with around 13% in the top ten. Sequenced sample: PBMCs. The source is a woman aged 40-49 years in good health. Some clones in this sample may be carry-over from other donors' samples.

V usage is TRBV5-1 and J usage is TRBJ1-2, with 8 bases aligning to TRBD1. From germline, CDR1 is SGHRS and CDR2 YFSETQ. CDR3 size: 15 residues. V lost 4 bases to trimming and J lost 8 bases; unmatched junction nucleotides: 13. CDR3 amino acids: CASSKDRANIGGYTF. The CDR3 DNA follows: TGCGCCAGCAGCAAGGACAGGGCCAATATCGGAGGCTACACCTTC.

This clone has just a few counts. The J gene is TRBJ2-7, the V gene TRBV11-2; 7 nucleotides match TRBD1. Trimming took 0 bases from V and 3 from J; bases not matched to a gene: 5. Germline V lookup: CDR1 SGHAT, CDR2 FQNNGV. This CDR3 is built from 15 residues. CDR3 DNA sequence: TGTGCCAGCAGCTTAGAATCGACAGGGTACTACGAGCAGTACTTC. As protein: CASSLESTGYYEQYF.

The chain recombines TRBV18 with TRBJ1-1; D call uncertain. V lost 2 bases, J lost 3 bases, and 10 bases lay in between. The germline CDR1 and CDR2 sequences are KGHSH and LQKENI. The CDR3 consists of 14 residues. The CDR3 region has the DNA TGTGCCAGCTCACCAACTGGAGGGTACACTGAAGCTTTCTTT. Encoded protein: CASSPTGGYTEAFF.

This sequence joins TRBV7-2 and TRBJ1-2; weak D call: TRBD1 (5 bases). Germline lookup yields CDR1 SGHTA and CDR2 FQGNSA. The CDR3 is 14 residues long. The ends were cut back, 5 bases at V and 5 bases at J, with 15 bases in the middle. The CDR3 loop is CASSRPRVPYGYTF. DNA of the CDR3: TGTGCCAGCAGCCGACCCAGGGTTCCTTATGGCTACACCTTC. The full variable domain, with the rest looked up from reference TRBV7-2 and TRBJ1-2, is GAGVSQSPSNKVTEKGKDVELRCDPISGHTALYWYRQSLGQGLEFLIYFQGNSAPDKSGLPSDRFSAERTGGSVSTLTIQRTQQEDSAVYLCASSRPRVPYGYTFGSGTRLTVV.

The genes are TRBV11-2 and TRBJ2-3; D might be TRBD2 (5 bases). V lost 3 bases and J lost 5, with 15 bases in between. CDR1 SGHAT and CDR2 FQNNGV come from the germline V gene. This CDR3 has 15 residues. This CDR3 is CASSFRGGPGDTQYF. The CDR3 coding sequence is TGTGCCAGCAGCTTTCGAGGAGGACCCGGAGATACGCAGTATTTT. The entire variable domain, with the rest obtained from reference TRBV11-2 and TRBJ2-3, is as follows: EAGVAQSPRYKIIEKRQSVAFWCNPISGHATLYWYQQILGQGPKLLIQFQNNGVVDDSQLPKDRFSAERLKGVDSTLKIQPAKLEDSAVYLCASSFRGGPGDTQYFGPGTRLTVL.

The chain carries TRBV28 and TRBJ2-1; weak D call: TRBD2 (5 bases). With 4 bases removed from V and 7 bases from J, the gap between germline ends came to 17 bases. This CDR3 contains 15 residues. In germline, CDR1 is MDHEN, CDR2 SYDVKM. In nucleotides, the CDR3 is TGTGCCAGCAGTTCCCTAGGGAGATCGATGAATGAGCAGTTCTTC. As protein: CASSSLGRSMNEQFF.

This clone showed up many times. The chain recombines TRBV5-6 with TRBJ1-6; 10 nucleotides agree with TRBD1. This CDR3 is built from 15 residues. The germline V gene has CDR1 SGHDT and CDR2 YYEEEE. Losses at the gene ends were 6 bases for V and 6 bases for J; bases not matched to a gene: 6. Written as DNA, the CDR3 is TGTGCCAGCACAGGGACAGGGGTAGTTAATTCACCCCTCCACTTT. This encodes CASTGTGVVNSPLHF.

V is TRBV11-2 and J is TRBJ2-1; TRBD2 aligns across 15 bases. The length of the CDR3 is 15 residues. Germline V gene lookup returns CDR1 SGHAT and CDR2 FQNNGV. Losses at the gene ends were 4 bases for V and 12 bases for J; bases not matched to a gene: 7. The CDR3 bases are TGTGCCAGCAGCTCCGGGACTAGCGGGAGGAGGGGGCAGTTCTTC. Amino acid sequence: CASSSGTSGRRGQFF.

The rearrangement uses TRBV5-1 and TRBJ2-5; TRBD2 is a possible D gene (6 bases). Germline lookup yields CDR1 SGHRS and CDR2 YFSETQ. With 0 bases removed from V and 1 base from J, the gap between germline ends came to 16 bases. The CDR3 consists of 17 residues. CDR3 in DNA: TGCGCCAGCAGCTTGGCCCGTTTGGCGGAGGGCCAAGAGACCCAGTACTTC. As protein: CASSLARLAEGQETQYF. The full variable domain, with the rest looked up from reference TRBV5-1 and TRBJ2-5, is KAGVTQTPRYLIKTRGQQVTLSCSPISGHRSVSWYQQTPGQGLQFLFEYFSETQRNKGNFPGRFSGRQFSNSRSEMNVSTLELGDSALYLCASSLARLAEGQETQYFGPGTRLLVL.

The chain employs TRBV10-2 and TRBJ2-1; 9 bases fit TRBD2. This CDR3 region has 14 residues. Germline values: CDR1 WSHSY, CDR2 SAAADI. Germline trimming cut 4 bases from V and 8 bases from J; bases unmatched to any gene: 6. The CDR3 loop is CASSASGIFYEQFF. The DNA of the CDR3 is TGCGCCAGCAGTGCTAGCGGGATTTTTTATGAGCAGTTCTTC.

The V gene is TRBV6-4, the J gene TRBJ2-3, with 12 bases matching TRBD2. V shed 5 bases, J shed 0 bases, and the junction held 0 bases outside the gene matches. CDR1 and CDR2 from the germline V gene are MRHNA and SNTAGT. The CDR3 spans 15 residues. In nucleotides, the CDR3 is TGTGCCAGCAGTCTAGCGGGAGGGAGCACAGATACGCAGTATTTT. It is translated as CASSLAGGSTDTQYF.

V gene TRBV4-3 combines with J gene TRBJ2-3, with 10 bases matching TRBD2. V was clipped by 0 bases and J by 3 bases; unmatched bases: 12. Germline assignment: CDR1 LGHNA and CDR2 YSLEER. The CDR3 sequence is 19 residues long. The CDR3 nucleotides read TGCGCCAGCAGCCAAGATGCCTCCCGGGCTAGCGGGAGAACAGATACGCAGTATTTT. Translated: CASSQDASRASGRTDTQYF.

The chain employs TRBV27 and TRBJ2-1; 9 nucleotides align to TRBD2. The length of the CDR3 is 15 residues. The trim removed 7 bases at V and 6 bases at J, leaving 10 bases unmatched. CDR1 is MNHEY, CDR2 SMNVEV, per germline (reference sequence). The CDR3 DNA reads as TGTGCCAGCATCTTAAGGGCGGGAGGGCTCAATGAGCAGTTCTTC. Protein sequence: CASILRAGGLNEQFF.

This clone was recorded only once. The junction and the germline gene differ at one end; a read error may be behind it. The rearrangement uses TRBV28 and TRBJ2-5; tentatively, D is TRBD2 (6 bases). The assigned J gene may be wrong: the sequence end matches TRBJ2-7 better. CDR1 and CDR2 from the germline V gene are MDHEN and SYDVKM. CDR3 length: 15 residues. The CDR3 DNA is TGTGCCGGCAGCGTAGGTGGGACTGTTCCCTACGAGCAGTACTTC. As protein: CAGSVGGTVPYEQYF.

This clone was seen only once. This sequence joins TRBV11-2 and TRBJ2-1, with 11 bases fitting TRBD2. With V trimmed by 4 bases and J by 9 bases, 8 bases remained unmatched. The CDR3 has 15 residues. Germline CDR1 and CDR2: SGHAT and FQNNGV. In nucleotides, the CDR3 is TGTGCCAGCAGCTCAGTCACTAGCGGGAGTGGTGAGCAGTTCTTC. Encoded protein: CASSSVTSGSGEQFF. Full variable domain (remainder filled in from reference TRBV11-2 and TRBJ2-1): EAGVAQSPRYKIIEKRQSVAFWCNPISGHATLYWYQQILGQGPKLLIQFQNNGVVDDSQLPKDRFSAERLKGVDSTLKIQPAKLEDSAVYLCASSSVTSGSGEQFFGPGTRLTVL.

As concerns this clone: A read error may produce the germline difference seen at one junction end. This chain joins TRBV28 and TRBJ2-7; TRBD2 matches at 7 bases. Germline CDR1 reads MDHEN; CDR2 reads SYDVKM. The CDR3 is 14 amino acids. CDR3 sequence reads: CASSLTGGSYGQYF. The CDR3 coding sequence is TGTGCCAGCAGTTTAACGGGAGGCTCCTACGGGCAGTACTTC. The entire variable domain, with the rest obtained from reference TRBV28 and TRBJ2-7, is as follows: DVKVTQSSRYLVKRTGEKVFLECVQDMDHENMFWYRQDPGLGLRLIYFSYDVKMKEKGDIPEGYSVSREKKERFSLILESASTNQTSMYLCASSLTGGSYGQYFGPGTRLTVT.

The chain uses TRBV7-2 and TRBJ2-2; the D is unclear. Germline loops: CDR1 SGHTA, CDR2 FQGNSA. The germline V and J ends were trimmed by 2 bases and 1 base, with 5 bases remaining between them. The CDR3 contains 14 residues. The CDR3 nucleotides read TGTGCCAGCAGCTTATGGGTGAACACCGGGGAGCTGTTTTTT. Translating gives CASSLWVNTGELFF.

This clone was seen a few times. V and J are TRBV18 and TRBJ2-3, with D possibly called TRBD1 or TRBD2 (5 bases each). The CDR3 extends over 13 amino acids. Per germline, CDR1 KGHSH and CDR2 LQKENI. The V gene lost 0 bases and the J gene lost 7 bases, with 8 bases spanning the gap. CDR3 amino acids: CASSPPGVYTQYF. CDR3 nucleotide sequence: TGTGCCAGCTCACCACCGGGGGTATATACGCAGTATTTT.

The rearrangement uses TRBV7-2 and TRBJ2-3, with 10 bases fitting TRBD2. J gave up 1 base and V 5 bases, and 3 bases lay outside the gene matches. Germline V CDR1 and CDR2: SGHTA, FQGNSA. The CDR3 contains 15 residues. The CDR3 DNA is TGTGCCAGCAGCCTAACTAGCGGGGGCACAGATACGCAGTATTTT. Translated: CASSLTSGGTDTQYF. Full variable domain (missing parts from reference TRBV7-2 and TRBJ2-3): GAGVSQSPSNKVTEKGKDVELRCDPISGHTALYWYRQSLGQGLEFLIYFQGNSAPDKSGLPSDRFSAERTGGSVSTLTIQRTQQEDSAVYLCASSLTSGGTDTQYFGPGTRLTVL.

The chain uses TRBV5-4 and TRBJ2-1; tentative D call: TRBD2 (5 bases). Between the trimmed V and J ends, which lost 4 bases and 5 bases, there was a span of 16 bases. CDR1 is SGHNT, CDR2 YYREEE, per germline (reference sequence). CDR3 length: 15 amino acids. The CDR3: CASSPFGGQDNEQFF. The CDR3 DNA follows: TGTGCCAGCAGCCCTTTCGGAGGCCAGGACAATGAGCAGTTCTTC.

This rearrangement joins TRBV18 to TRBJ2-7; a possible D gene is TRBD2 (6 bases). With 4 bases removed from V and 2 bases from J, the gap between germline ends came to 12 bases. Looked up from germline, CDR1 is KGHSH and CDR2 is LQKENI. The CDR3 spans 14 residues. The CDR3 here is CASSLKGGPYEQYF. The DNA of the CDR3 is TGTGCCAGCTCACTAAAAGGAGGGCCCTACGAGCAGTACTTC.

The chain is built from TRBV4-1 and TRBJ2-7; 11 bases map to TRBD2. Germline V gene sequence: CDR1 MGHRA, CDR2 YSYEKL. The length of the CDR3 is 17 residues. V dropped 1 base and J dropped 2; count of bases not matched to a gene: 7. CDR3 residues: CASSQVLAGGLPYEQYF. The DNA of the CDR3 is TGCGCCAGCAGCCAAGTTCTAGCGGGAGGCCTACCCTACGAGCAGTACTTC.

This chain connects TRBV28 to TRBJ1-1; TRBD1 matches at 8 bases. Germline loops: CDR1 MDHEN, CDR2 SYDVKM. This CDR3 is built from 13 residues. V was pared by 6 bases and J by 10 bases, with 10 bases of the junction left unmatched. This chain's CDR3 is CASRPGTGTRAFF. The CDR3 DNA reads TGTGCCAGCAGACCCGGGACAGGCACCAGAGCTTTCTTT.

As concerns this clone: The same CDR3 also results from other DNA sequences found in this sample. V usage is TRBV5-1 and J usage is TRBJ2-7, with 9 bases lining up with TRBD1. With V trimmed by 4 bases and J by 2 bases, 7 bases remained unmatched. CDR3 length: 15 residues. Per the germline V gene, CDR1 is SGHRS and CDR2 is YFSETQ. CDR3 region: CASSLAGQGPYEQYF. The CDR3 bases are TGCGCCAGCAGCCTGGCCGGACAGGGGCCCTACGAGCAGTACTTC.

The gene calls are TRBV7-2 and TRBJ2-7; weak D call: TRBD2 (6 bases). CDR1 is SGHTA and CDR2 is FQGNSA in the germline V gene. The CDR3 is 13 residues long. Trimming stripped 5 bases from V and 4 bases from J, with 12 bases between. This chain's CDR3 is CASSRAGRYEQYF. Here the CDR3 DNA reads TGTGCCAGCAGCCGGGCAGGGAGGTACGAGCAGTACTTC. The whole variable domain, remainder taken from reference TRBV7-2 and TRBJ2-7, is GAGVSQSPSNKVTEKGKDVELRCDPISGHTALYWYRQSLGQGLEFLIYFQGNSAPDKSGLPSDRFSAERTGGSVSTLTIQRTQQEDSAVYLCASSRAGRYEQYFGPGTRLTVT.

The rearrangement uses TRBV28 and TRBJ1-5, with 10 bases matching TRBD1. CDR1 is MDHEN and CDR2 is SYDVKM in the germline V gene. The trim removed 5 bases at V and 6 bases at J, leaving 7 bases unmatched. CDR3 size: 15 residues. CDR3 sequence: CASSGRTGGGQPQHF. Written as DNA, the CDR3 is TGTGCCAGCAGTGGACGGACAGGGGGTGGTCAGCCCCAGCATTTT.

This chain connects TRBV28 to TRBJ1-2, with 8 bases fitting TRBD1. Germline lookup yields CDR1 MDHEN and CDR2 SYDVKM. Losses at the gene ends were 6 bases for V and 5 bases for J; bases not matched to a gene: 8. The CDR3 contains 14 residues. The CDR3, as DNA: TGTGCCAGCAGCCGGACAGGGCCGAGGTATGGCTACACCTTC. This translates into CASSRTGPRYGYTF.

This chain joins TRBV19 and TRBJ2-3; unclear D gene. The V and J ends lost 4 bases and 6 bases respectively, with 17 bases between them. Germline V gives CDR1 LNHDA, CDR2 SQIVND (reference sequence). The CDR3 totals 15 residues. This CDR3 is CASSTRGVGADTQYF. The CDR3 nucleotides read TGTGCCAGTAGTACTAGAGGAGTCGGAGCTGATACGCAGTATTTT.

The rearrangement uses TRBV7-8 and TRBJ2-1; D is unclear. The V end was cut by 3 bases, the J end by 6 bases, with 9 bases between. Germline V gene lookup returns CDR1 SGHVS and CDR2 FQNEAQ. CDR3 length: 13 residues. CDR3 protein: CASSFRTGNEQFF. The DNA for the CDR3 is TGTGCCAGCAGCTTCCGAACGGGCAATGAGCAGTTCTTC.

In its sample, this clone was seen a few times. V is TRBV13 and J is TRBJ2-5; no reliable D call. CDR3 length equals 16 residues. V was trimmed by 5 bases and J by 0 bases, leaving 16 bases between them. Germline V gives CDR1 PRHDT, CDR2 FYEKMQ (reference sequence). CDR3 in amino acids: CASSKIPDRDQETQYF. The DNA of the CDR3 is TGTGCCAGCAGCAAAATCCCGGACCGGGACCAAGAGACCCAGTACTTC.

The V gene is TRBV15, the J gene TRBJ2-3; TRBD2 matches 10 bases. This CDR3 is built from 16 residues. With 1 base clipped from V and 1 base from J, the junction kept 2 bases outside the gene matches. CDR1 is LNHNV and CDR2 is YYDKDF in the germline V gene (reference sequence). The CDR3: CATSRASGSGTDTQYF. The CDR3 DNA reads TGTGCCACCAGCAGAGCTAGCGGGAGTGGCACAGATACGCAGTATTTT.